This TCR beta chain appears in the sequencing data of a study of blood T cell repertoires in COVID-19. Background on the study: Material from acute and convalescent COVID-19 was sourced from the United States, Italy and Spain.

In the original processing: For nucleated cells, counts were estimated from reference gene primer amplification. Profiling relied on immunoSEQ multiplex PCR, and the TCRdb table lists in-frame clones only, not all of them. The V and J calls and the clone size are those of that table, but D and trimming were determined from the DNA. Of about 530,000 clones in the sample, around nine tenths were seen once. V dropped 0 bases and J dropped 3; count of bases not matched to a gene: 2. Germline CDR1 and CDR2: SGHAT and FQNNGV. This CDR3 region has 15 residues. The Seattle patients, enrolled during active infection, were followed longitudinally.

V usage is TRBV11-2 and J usage is TRBJ1-1, with 9 nucleotides matching TRBD1. Sequenced sample: peripheral blood. The TCR comes from a woman between 50 and 59 years old with COVID-19, enrolled during active disease. The DNA of the CDR3 is TGTGCCAGCAGCTTAGATGGGACAGGGTACACTGAAGCTTTCTTT. Translation gives CASSLDGTGYTEAFF.